This T cell receptor (beta chain) was captured by sequencing in a study of control samples from healthy donors and cancer patients. Germline V gene data show CDR1 as SGHAT and CDR2 as FQNNGV. The CDR3 runs 14 residues. V lost 5 bases, J lost 2 bases, and 12 bases lay in between. The sample holds a few counts of this clone. Produced via immunoSEQ multiplex PCR; TCRdb's table is partial and in-frame only. The sample lists 100,000 to 120,000 clones; around 80% were seen once. The sequence was collected from a man aged 18 to 29 in good health. The chain joins TRBV11-2 to TRBJ1-2; D call uncertain. The specimen was blood. CDR3 bases: TGTGCCAGCAGCCCCAGACACTTAAACTATGGCTACACCTTC. Residues: CASSPRHLNYGYTF.